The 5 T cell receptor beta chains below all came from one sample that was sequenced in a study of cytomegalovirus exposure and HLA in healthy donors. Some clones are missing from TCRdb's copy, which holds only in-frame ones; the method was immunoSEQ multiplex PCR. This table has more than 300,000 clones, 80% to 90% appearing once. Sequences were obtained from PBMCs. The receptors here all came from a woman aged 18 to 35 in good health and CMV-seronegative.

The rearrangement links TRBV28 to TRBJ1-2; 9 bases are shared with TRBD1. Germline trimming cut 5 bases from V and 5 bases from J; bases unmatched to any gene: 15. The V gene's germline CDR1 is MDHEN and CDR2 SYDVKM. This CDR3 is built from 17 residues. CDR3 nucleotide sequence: TGTGCCAGCAGTCTCGAACCCGGACAGGGGCGTTGGTATGGCTACACCTTC. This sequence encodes CASSLEPGQGRWYGYTF.

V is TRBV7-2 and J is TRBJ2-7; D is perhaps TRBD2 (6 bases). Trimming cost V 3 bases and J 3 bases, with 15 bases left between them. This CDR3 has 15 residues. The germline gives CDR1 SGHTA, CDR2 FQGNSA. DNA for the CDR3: TGTGCCAGCAGCTTGGGACTTCAAACCCACTACGAGCAGTACTTC. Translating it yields CASSLGLQTHYEQYF.

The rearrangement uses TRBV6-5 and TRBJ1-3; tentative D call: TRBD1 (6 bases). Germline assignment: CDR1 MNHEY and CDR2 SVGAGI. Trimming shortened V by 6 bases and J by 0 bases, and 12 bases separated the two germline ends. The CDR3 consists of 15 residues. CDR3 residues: CASRSGQHSGNTIYF. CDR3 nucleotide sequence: TGTGCCAGCAGGAGCGGACAGCACTCTGGAAACACCATATATTTT.

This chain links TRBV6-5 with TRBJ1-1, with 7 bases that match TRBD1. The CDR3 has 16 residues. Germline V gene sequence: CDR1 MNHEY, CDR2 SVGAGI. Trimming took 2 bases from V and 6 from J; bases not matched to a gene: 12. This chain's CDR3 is CASSYPRGGGVSEAFF. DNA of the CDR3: TGTGCCAGCAGTTACCCCCGAGGAGGGGGCGTTTCTGAAGCTTTCTTT.

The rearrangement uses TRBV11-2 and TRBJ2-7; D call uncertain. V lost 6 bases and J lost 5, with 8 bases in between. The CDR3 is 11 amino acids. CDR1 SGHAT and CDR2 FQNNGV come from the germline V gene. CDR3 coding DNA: TGTGCCAGCAGTACCTATGACGAGCAGTACTTC. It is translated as CASSTYDEQYF. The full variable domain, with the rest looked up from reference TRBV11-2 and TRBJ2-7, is EAGVAQSPRYKIIEKRQSVAFWCNPISGHATLYWYQQILGQGPKLLIQFQNNGVVDDSQLPKDRFSAERLKGVDSTLKIQPAKLEDSAVYLCASSTYDEQYFGPGTRLTVT.